A single sample gave rise to the 6 T cell receptor beta chains below, sequenced in a study of spatial heterogeneity in lung cancer. Described time point: sample taken at primary tumor resection. Whole RNA, isolated from tumor, nontumor lung or frozen PBMC, was sequenced without prior sorting. From the 5' RACE reads, TCRdb called clonotypes with MiXCR, one entry per CDR3 protein. The data show tens of thousands of distinct CDR3 sequences, about 20% seen once. The specimen was PBMCs, collected at surgery. Every receptor here comes from a male donor with early-stage non-small cell lung cancer.

The chain couples TRBV7-9 to TRBJ2-7; a weak D match, TRBD1 (6 bases). Germline CDR1 reads SEHNR; CDR2 reads FQNEAQ (reference sequence). V gave up 1 base and J gave up 5 bases, with 15 bases separating them. This CDR3 is 15 amino acids long. The chain's CDR3 is CASSLVQGPYDEQYF. CDR3 nucleotide sequence: TGTGCCAGCAGCTTAGTACAGGGCCCCTACGACGAGCAGTACTTC. Full variable domain (outside the CDR3, taken from reference TRBV7-9 and TRBJ2-7): DTGVSQNPRHKITKRGQNVTFRCDPISEHNRLYWYRQTLGQGPEFLTYFQNEAQLEKSRLLSDRFSAERPKGSFSTLEIQRTEQGDSAMYLCASSLVQGPYDEQYFGPGTRLTVT.

The chain joins TRBV7-9 to TRBJ1-1; D not certain. This CDR3 spans 13 amino acids. V lost 7 bases and J 1 base, leaving 10 bases between the germline ends. Germline values: CDR1 SEHNR, CDR2 FQNEAQ (reference sequence). This chain's CDR3 is CASTGVRNTEAFF. In DNA, the CDR3 is TGTGCCAGCACTGGGGTAAGGAACACTGAAGCTTTCTTT. The full variable domain, with the rest looked up from reference TRBV7-9 and TRBJ1-1, is DTGVSQNPRHKITKRGQNVTFRCDPISEHNRLYWYRQTLGQGPEFLTYFQNEAQLEKSRLLSDRFSAERPKGSFSTLEIQRTEQGDSAMYLCASTGVRNTEAFFGQGTRLTVV.

CDR3 sequence: CASTLDRVNGQYF. The CDR3 bases are TGTGCCAGCACATTGGACAGGGTGAATGGGCAGTACTTC. This rearrangement joins TRBV12-3 or TRBV12-4 to TRBJ2-7; 8 bases map to TRBD1. The CDR3 has 13 amino acids. V shed 7 bases and J 9 bases; nucleotides not matched to a gene: 11.

This chain uses TRBV9 with TRBJ1-1; TRBD1 might be the D (5 bases). The CDR3 has 14 amino acids. Germline CDR1 is SGDLS and CDR2 is YYNGEE. V gave up 5 bases and J gave up 4 bases, with 15 bases separating them. The CDR3 here is CASRLGPGATEAFF. The CDR3 DNA is TGTGCCAGCAGACTGGGGCCTGGGGCCACTGAAGCTTTCTTT.

The chain has TRBV2 and TRBJ2-1; 7 bases are shared with TRBD1. Germline V gene lookup returns CDR1 SNHLY and CDR2 FYNNEI. J lost 1 base, V lost 6 bases, and 9 bases had no gene match. This CDR3 has 16 residues. This CDR3 reads CASRANRGRSYNEQFF. CDR3 nucleotide sequence: TGTGCCAGCAGGGCAAACAGGGGTCGGTCCTACAATGAGCAGTTCTTC.

The chain employs TRBV9 and TRBJ2-1; 13 nucleotides line up with TRBD2. The V segment lost 4 bases and the J segment 7 bases; nucleotides outside the gene matches: 5. CDR3 length equals 15 residues. CDR1 and CDR2 (germline): SGDLS, YYNGEE. The CDR3 is CASSSGLAGRNEQFF. The CDR3 DNA reads TGTGCCAGCAGCTCGGGACTAGCGGGAAGGAATGAGCAGTTCTTC.